This T cell receptor beta chain emerged from a study of blood T cell repertoires in COVID-19. Study-level information: Acute-phase and convalescent COVID-19 samples originated in the United States, Italy and Spain. PBMCs, B-cell-depleted T cells, or T cells were the source of the cDNA or gDNA that made up the material.

This CDR3 has 13 residues. V lost 7 bases, J lost 8 bases, and 12 bases lay in between. Looked up from germline, CDR1 is SNHLY and CDR2 is FYNNEI. TCRdb's copy holds only in-frame clones and misses some; the assay was immunoSEQ multiplex PCR. The sample consists of approximately 170,000 clones, roughly 84% of them appearing once. The source is a man older than 75 with COVID-19, enrolled during active disease. The rearrangement uses TRBV2 and TRBJ1-6, with D unresolved. Material for sequencing was peripheral blood. CDR3 sequence reads: CASNLMADSPLHF. The CDR3 bases are TGTGCCAGCAACCTGATGGCTGATTCACCCCTCCACTTT.